These 10 T cell receptor beta chains were sequenced from one sample in a study of T cells in localized non-small cell lung cancer. This table comes from immunoSEQ multiplex PCR, and its TCRdb copy is limited to in-frame clones, with some not included. The sample records around 69,000 clones, roughly 90% being singletons. This specimen consisted of peripheral blood, obtained before any cancer treatment. Source of these receptors: a woman between 35 and 70 years old with stage I lung adenocarcinoma.

This clone came up once. The CDR3 region is CASSTLAGATDTQYF. In DNA, the CDR3 is TGTGCCAGCAGCACCCTAGCGGGGGCCACAGATACGCAGTATTTT. This chain uses TRBV7-3 with TRBJ2-3, with 10 positions matching TRBD2. Losses at the gene ends were 5 bases for V and 2 bases for J; bases not matched to a gene: 4. CDR3 size: 15 residues. CDR1 is SGHTA, CDR2 FQGTGA, per germline.

This rearrangement joins TRBV19 to TRBJ1-5; D call uncertain. Trimming took 4 bases from V and 1 from J, leaving 11 bases between them. The CDR3 totals 15 residues. From germline, CDR1 is LNHDA and CDR2 SQIVND (reference sequence). The DNA of the CDR3 is TGTGCCAGTAGTAGAGGGAGGGAGAGCAATCAGCCCCAGCATTTT. Encoded protein: CASSRGRESNQPQHF.

This clone was observed once. The chain joins TRBV28 to TRBJ2-7, with 11 bases aligning to TRBD2. The J segment lost 5 bases and the V segment lost 5 bases, leaving 5 bases of the junction unmatched. The CDR3 covers 14 residues. Germline values: CDR1 MDHEN, CDR2 SYDVKM. The CDR3 nucleotides are TGTGCCAGCAGTATGACTAGCGGGATCCACGAGCAGTACTTC. It encodes CASSMTSGIHEQYF.

The chain uses TRBV5-1 and TRBJ1-1, with 8 bases aligning to TRBD1. In germline, CDR1 is SGHRS, CDR2 YFSETQ. Trimming removed 2 bases from V and 2 bases from J; junction bases left unmatched: 8. CDR3 size: 16 residues. The CDR3 sequence: CASSFPGTGYNTEAFF. CDR3 coding DNA: TGCGCCAGCAGCTTTCCCGGGACAGGTTATAACACTGAAGCTTTCTTT.

This clone was counted a few times. V and J are TRBV18 and TRBJ1-6, with D perhaps TRBD1 (5 bases). This CDR3 spans 15 amino acids. With 3 bases removed from V and 13 bases from J, the gap between germline ends came to 19 bases. Germline V gene sequence: CDR1 KGHSH, CDR2 LQKENI. The CDR3 sequence: CASSPSSPGTNPLHF. The DNA for the CDR3 is TGTGCCAGCTCACCTTCCTCCCCAGGGACCAATCCCCTCCACTTT.

The rearrangement joins TRBV6-5 to TRBJ1-1; TRBD1 is a possible D gene (6 bases). In germline, CDR1 is MNHEY, CDR2 SVGAGI. This CDR3 is built from 13 residues. Trimming removed 5 bases from V and 7 bases from J, with 14 bases in between. CDR3 sequence: CASSNPGGFEAFF. DNA for the CDR3: TGTGCCAGCAGTAACCCGGGGGGCTTTGAAGCTTTCTTT.

The chain joins TRBV6-5 to TRBJ1-2; unclear D gene. Trimming took 0 bases from V and 1 from J, leaving 9 bases between them. The CDR3 consists of 15 residues. Germline V gene data show CDR1 as MNHEY and CDR2 as SVGAGI. The chain's CDR3 is CASSYSTRFNYGYTF. CDR3 nucleotides: TGTGCCAGCAGTTACTCGACACGGTTTAACTATGGCTACACCTTC.

With regard to this clone: This CDR3 is also generated by other DNA sequences in the sample. The chain is built from TRBV4-3 and TRBJ2-7; 9 bases map to TRBD2. CDR3 length: 15 residues. Per germline, CDR1 LGHNA and CDR2 YSLEER. Trimming at V came to 0 bases and at J to 3 bases, leaving 3 bases not matched to a gene. CDR3 in amino acids: CASSQEASGVYEQYF. The CDR3 DNA reads as TGCGCCAGCAGCCAAGAAGCTAGCGGGGTCTACGAGCAGTACTTC.

This clone was counted once. The chain couples TRBV6-6 to TRBJ1-2, with TRBD1 matching over 8 bases. Germline V gene sequence: CDR1 MNHNY, CDR2 SVGAGI (reference sequence). Germline trimming cut 6 bases from V and 8 bases from J; bases unmatched to any gene: 14. The length of the CDR3 is 15 residues. The CDR3 loop is CASSPPGQGVIGYTF. CDR3 coding DNA: TGTGCCAGCAGCCCGCCCGGACAGGGCGTCATCGGCTACACCTTC.

This chain connects TRBV25-1 to TRBJ2-3, with TRBD2 identical over 7 bases. This CDR3 has 17 amino acids. Trimming at V came to 1 base and at J to 1 base, leaving 8 bases not matched to a gene. CDR1 is MGHDK and CDR2 is SYGVNS in the germline V gene. The CDR3 coding sequence is TGTGCCAGCAGTGAATCTCGGCTAGCGGTCGGCACAGATACGCAGTATTTT. It translates to CASSESRLAVGTDTQYF. Looking up the rest from reference TRBV25-1 and TRBJ2-3 gives the full variable domain: EADIYQTPRYLVIGTGKKITLECSQTMGHDKMYWYQQDPGMELHLIHYSYGVNSTEKGDLSSESTVSRIRTEHFPLTLESARPSHTSQYLCASSESRLAVGTDTQYFGPGTRLTVL.